The 2 T cell receptor beta chains below all came from one sample that was sequenced in a study of T cells in Graves' hyperthyroidism and ophthalmopathy. Template material for amplifying TCR beta CDR3 regions consisted of RNA transcripts. An initial round of RT-PCR targeting the TCR CDR3 relied on the HTBI primer set. TCRdb re-called the multiplex PCR reads with MiXCR, one entry per CDR3 protein. There are hundreds of thousands of distinct CDR3 sequences in the sample; roughly 40% occur only once, and about 9% lies in the top ten. The sequenced sample consisted of blood. The origin of the receptors is a man aged 18 to 30 with Graves' hyperthyroidism.

This clonotype has just one count. This sequence joins TRBV10-3 and TRBJ1-1; D is undetermined. The germline V gene encodes CDR1 ENHRY and CDR2 SYGVKD. Trimming cost V 4 bases and J 3 bases, with 15 bases left between them. There are 15 residues in the CDR3. The DNA of the CDR3 is TGTGCCATCAGTGGTTCAGGCGGCTCCTACACTGAAGCTTTCTTT. It specifies CAISGSGGSYTEAFF.

This clonotype has only a few counts. The chain uses TRBV29-1 and TRBJ1-1, with D possibly TRBD1 on 6 matching bases. CDR1 is SQVTM and CDR2 is ANQGSEA in the germline V gene. CDR3 length: 13 residues. The V and J ends lost 7 bases and 1 base respectively, with 13 bases between them. The CDR3 loop is CSAEGGWNTEAFF. The CDR3 DNA reads TGCAGCGCCGAGGGGGGATGGAACACTGAAGCTTTCTTT. The full variable domain, completed using reference TRBV29-1 and TRBJ1-1, is SAVISQKPSRDICQRGTSLTIQCQVDSQVTMMFWYRQQPGQSLTLIATANQGSEATYESGFVIDKFPISRPNLTFSTLTVSNMSPEDSSIYLCSAEGGWNTEAFFGQGTRLTVV.